This record covers a single T cell receptor (beta chain). Its binding antigen is unknown. No base quality information exists; no much larger clone differs at one position. Libraries were prepared through the immunoSEQ multiplex PCR assay. TCRdb mirrors the immuneACCESS table, restricted to in-frame sequences. Some clones are absent from its copies; in checked studies, under half trace to an unresolved V gene, and the reason for the others is unknown. The sample table records about 49,000 clones; approximately 90% of these occur just once. About 3.6% of the sample goes to the ten largest clones. The CDR3 measures 11 amino acids from cysteine to phenylalanine. Solely the CDR3 DNA is kept, with 33 bases framed from the first base. Reading the germline V gene gives CDR1 SQVTM and CDR2 ANQGSEA. V was cut back by 3 bases and J by 12 bases, leaving a gap of 12 bases between them. This entry belongs to a study of technical replicates of blood from a handful of donors (dated by TCRdb to about 2017).

The V and J segments used are TRBV29-1 and TRBJ2-1; a tentative D call is TRBD2 (6 bases match). Material for sequencing was PBMCs. The receptor comes from a human donor in good health. Some clones in this sample may be carry-over from other donors' samples. The bases read TGCAGCGTTGAGGGCGGGGTGGGGCAGTTCTTC. Its translation reads: CSVEGGVGQFF.